Following are 23 T cell receptor beta chains from one sample sequenced in a study of CD8 T cells in Susac syndrome. RNA amounts of roughly 0.5 to 1 ug underwent reverse transcription with random hexamers. TCRdb reanalysed the immunoSEQ multiplex PCR reads using MiXCR and keeps one entry per CDR3 protein. The table lists 400,000 to 550,000 distinct CDR3 sequences, 75% to 90% of them singletons. Sequenced sample: CD8+ T cells from PBMCs. Source of these receptors: a human donor with multiple sclerosis.

The V gene is TRBV12-3 or TRBV12-4, the J gene TRBJ2-6; no clear D. The CDR3 runs 17 residues. The V end was cut by 7 bases, the J end by 2 bases, with 18 bases between. The CDR3: CASTTLAGDPGANVLTF. The CDR3, as DNA: TGTGCCAGCACCACCCTTGCTGGAGACCCTGGGGCCAACGTCCTGACTTTC.

In nucleotides, the CDR3 is TGTGCCAGCAGCTTAGATGAGACAGAAACCTACGAGCAGTACTTC. Translated, it gives CASSLDETETYEQYF. The chain carries TRBV11-2 and TRBJ2-7; D possibly corresponds to TRBD1 (5 bases). The V gene lost 0 bases and the J gene lost 2 bases, with 11 bases spanning the gap. Germline-derived CDR1 and CDR2 are SGHAT and FQNNGV. The CDR3 has 15 residues.

CDR3 residues: CASSRGARESSYEQYF. The CDR3 DNA reads as TGTGCCAGCAGTCGGGGTGCCAGAGAGAGCTCCTACGAGCAGTACTTC. The J gene is TRBJ2-7, the V gene TRBV28; tentative D call: TRBD2 (5 bases). The CDR3 covers 16 residues. The V end was cut by 5 bases, the J end by 0 bases, with 17 bases between. Germline CDR1 MDHEN, CDR2 SYDVKM.

This clonotype is a singleton in its sample. The chain combines TRBV7-9 with TRBJ2-1; D is unclear. Germline V CDR1 and CDR2: SEHNR, FQNEAQ (reference sequence). The CDR3 contains 12 residues. The germline V and J ends were trimmed by 4 bases and 6 bases, with 7 bases remaining between them. DNA of the CDR3: TGTGCCAGCAGCTCCGCTATCAATGAGCAGTTCTTC. Protein product: CASSSAINEQFF.

The chain links TRBV3-1 to TRBJ2-5; D is perhaps TRBD2 (6 bases). This CDR3 comprises 15 residues. Germline CDR1 reads LGHDT; CDR2 reads YNNKEL (reference sequence). V was trimmed by 4 bases and J by 5 bases, leaving 17 bases between them. The CDR3 is CASSPVRPGEETQYF. In nucleotides, the CDR3 is TGTGCCAGCAGCCCTGTTAGACCGGGGGAGGAGACCCAGTACTTC.

As DNA, the CDR3 is TGTGCCAGCAGTTTAGAGGTGACAGGGGCCACGGAGACCCAGTACTTC. Amino acid sequence: CASSLEVTGATETQYF. The V gene is TRBV12-3 or TRBV12-4, the J gene TRBJ2-5; 8 nucleotides align to TRBD1. J was trimmed by 5 bases and V by 1 base; bases with no gene match: 9. The CDR3 has 16 residues.

The chain uses TRBV20-1 and TRBJ2-3, with D possibly being TRBD2 (5 bases). V was shortened by 5 bases and J by 1 base, with 13 bases between the two germline ends. CDR3 size: 14 residues. CDR1 DFQATT and CDR2 SNEGSKA come from the germline V gene (reference sequence). For the CDR3, the DNA is TGCAGTGCTCTTGGGTGGGAGCGCACAGATACGCAGTATTTT. Translating it yields CSALGWERTDTQYF.

CDR3 region: CASTERQDTEAFF. The CDR3 bases are TGTGCCAGCACCGAGCGGCAGGACACTGAAGCTTTCTTT. The chain has TRBV2 and TRBJ1-1; D remains unclear. Trimming took 7 bases from V and 3 from J, leaving 12 bases between them. CDR3 size: 13 residues. From germline, CDR1 is SNHLY and CDR2 FYNNEI. The full variable domain, rest sourced from reference TRBV2 and TRBJ1-1, is EPEVTQTPSHQVTQMGQEVILRCVPISNHLYFYWYRQILGQKVEFLVSFYNNEISEKSEIFDDQFSVERPDGSNFTLKIRSTKLEDSAMYFCASTERQDTEAFFGQGTRLTVV.

This CDR3 is CASSFGGALYEQYF. CDR3 DNA: TGTGCCAGCAGTTTCGGAGGGGCTCTCTACGAGCAGTACTTC. The chain is built from TRBV27 and TRBJ2-7; D may be TRBD2 (6 bases). Germline V gene lookup returns CDR1 MNHEY and CDR2 SMNVEV (reference sequence). V was cut by 3 bases and J by 3 bases, with 12 bases left in between. The CDR3 sequence is 14 residues long.

CDR3 nucleotides: TGTGCCAGCAGCTTACCAGGGAGAAGAGAAGCTTTCTTT. Its protein is CASSLPGRREAFF. V usage is TRBV5-6 and J usage is TRBJ1-1; a possible D gene is TRBD1 (5 bases). The germline V gene has CDR1 SGHDT and CDR2 YYEEEE. Trimming removed 2 bases from V and 8 bases from J, with 13 bases in between. The CDR3 runs 13 residues.

V and J are TRBV6-5 and TRBJ2-2; 8 bases are a match to TRBD2. CDR1 MNHEY and CDR2 SVGAGI come from the germline V gene. The V segment lost 2 bases and the J segment 0 bases; nucleotides outside the gene matches: 2. This CDR3 contains 16 residues. The CDR3 nucleotides are TGTGCCAGCAGTTACGGGACTAGTGCGAACACCGGGGAGCTGTTTTTT. This codes for CASSYGTSANTGELFF.

V usage is TRBV7-6 and J usage is TRBJ2-5; TRBD2 might be the D (5 bases). Germline CDR1 is SGHVS and CDR2 is FNYEAQ. The CDR3 loop spans 14 amino acids. V was trimmed by 4 bases and J by 2 bases, leaving 11 bases between them. The CDR3 DNA sequence: TGTGCCAGCAGCTCAGGACTCTTACAAGAGACCCAGTACTTC. Encoded protein: CASSSGLLQETQYF.

In its sample, this clonotype was seen once. The J gene is TRBJ2-5, the V gene TRBV4-1; TRBD1 matches at 9 bases. This CDR3 spans 16 amino acids. After removal of 0 bases from V and 5 bases from J, the junction contained 7 bases not matched to a gene. In germline, CDR1 is MGHRA, CDR2 YSYEKL. The CDR3 is CASSQDDRGVEETQYF. CDR3 nucleotide sequence: TGCGCCAGCAGCCAAGACGACAGGGGGGTTGAGGAGACCCAGTACTTC.

The sample holds one count of this clonotype. The rearrangement uses TRBV5-1 and TRBJ1-4; D is uncertain. The CDR3 totals 17 residues. Trimming shortened V by 0 bases and J by 3 bases, and 15 bases separated the two germline ends. The germline V gene encodes CDR1 SGHRS and CDR2 YFSETQ. CDR3 DNA sequence: TGCGCCAGCAGCTTGGCCAGGACGGAGCGGCCTAATGAAAAACTGTTTTTT. Protein sequence: CASSLARTERPNEKLFF.

The chain employs TRBV27 and TRBJ2-7, with 8 bases aligning to TRBD2. Looked up from germline, CDR1 is MNHEY and CDR2 is SMNVEV (reference sequence). CDR3 size: 14 residues. V gave up 7 bases and J gave up 2 bases; unmatched junction bases: 7. The CDR3 DNA reads TGTGCCAGCACCTCGAGCGGGAGTCCCTACGAGCAGTACTTC. It translates to CASTSSGSPYEQYF.

The chain couples TRBV27 to TRBJ2-1, with D tentatively TRBD2 (5 bases). The CDR3 contains 10 residues. Trimming left V 8 bases short and J 9 bases short, with 8 bases between. The germline V gene has CDR1 MNHEY and CDR2 SMNVEV (reference sequence). This CDR3 reads CASGGVEQFF. DNA for the CDR3: TGTGCCAGCGGAGGTGTTGAGCAGTTCTTC.

This chain joins TRBV10-3 and TRBJ2-7; TRBD1 matches 8 bases. Germline V gene data show CDR1 as ENHRY and CDR2 as SYGVKD. The V gene end was trimmed by 0 bases and the J gene end by 0 bases; junction bases not matched to a gene: 7. This CDR3 has 17 amino acids. For the CDR3, the DNA is TGTGCCATCAGTGAGTCCCTACAGGGGGTGAGCTCCTACGAGCAGTACTTC. The encoded protein is CAISESLQGVSSYEQYF.

The chain employs TRBV2 and TRBJ2-5; D unresolved. Looked up from germline, CDR1 is SNHLY and CDR2 is FYNNEI. Trimming removed 4 bases from V and 5 bases from J, with 17 bases in between. This CDR3 spans 15 amino acids. CDR3 nucleotides: TGTGCCAGCAGTGGGAGAACTATAGAGGTGGAGACCCAGTACTTC. Its translation is CASSGRTIEVETQYF.

V and J are TRBV20-1 and TRBJ2-7; 9 bases fit TRBD2. The trim removed 6 bases at V and 3 bases at J, leaving 3 bases unmatched. The CDR3 is made up of 12 amino acids. Germline lookup yields CDR1 DFQATT and CDR2 SNEGSKA (reference sequence). The chain's CDR3 is CSASGGNYEQYF. The CDR3 region has the DNA TGCAGTGCGAGCGGGGGGAACTACGAGCAGTACTTC.

V is TRBV7-2 and J is TRBJ2-4; TRBD2 might be the D (6 bases). This CDR3 spans 13 amino acids. The V end lost 5 bases, the J end lost 7 bases, and 12 bases lay between the germline ends. Per the germline V gene, CDR1 is SGHTA and CDR2 is FQGNSA. The CDR3 DNA is TGTGCCAGCAGCGACGGACTATCGAACATTCAGTACTTC. Translation gives CASSDGLSNIQYF.

The V call is TRBV15, the J call TRBJ2-7, with D possibly called TRBD1 or TRBD2 (5 bases each). V lost 0 bases, J lost 6 bases, and 21 bases lay in between. The CDR3 runs 17 residues. Per the germline V gene, CDR1 is LNHNV and CDR2 is YYDKDF (reference sequence). CDR3 coding DNA: TGTGCCACCAGCAGAGATTTGGGACGAGGTGGGATGGGCGAGCAGTACTTC. It translates to CATSRDLGRGGMGEQYF.

This chain uses TRBV7-9 with TRBJ2-7; D is ambiguous. The CDR3 totals 11 residues. Trimming shortened V by 6 bases and J by 2 bases, and 5 bases separated the two germline ends. CDR1 SEHNR and CDR2 FQNEAQ come from the germline V gene (reference sequence). CDR3 bases: TGTGCCAGCAGAAGCACCTACGAGCAGTACTTC. Protein product: CASRSTYEQYF.

The rearrangement links TRBV4-2 to TRBJ1-1; unclear D gene. Deletions cut 0 bases from V and 2 bases from J, with 13 bases between. Germline V gene lookup returns CDR1 LGHNA and CDR2 YNFKEQ. This CDR3 is 16 amino acids long. CDR3 bases: TGTGCCAGCAGCCAAGATTTTGGGATCCGAAACACTGAAGCTTTCTTT. Translating it yields CASSQDFGIRNTEAFF.